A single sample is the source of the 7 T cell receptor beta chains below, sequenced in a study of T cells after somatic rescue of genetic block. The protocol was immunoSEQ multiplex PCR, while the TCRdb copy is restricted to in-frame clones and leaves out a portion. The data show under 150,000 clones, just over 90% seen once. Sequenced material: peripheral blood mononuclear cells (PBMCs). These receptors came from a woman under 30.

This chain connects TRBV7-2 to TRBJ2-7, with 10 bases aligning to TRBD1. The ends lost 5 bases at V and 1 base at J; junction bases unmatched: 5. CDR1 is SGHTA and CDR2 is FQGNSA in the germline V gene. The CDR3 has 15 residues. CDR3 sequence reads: CASSNPGQGSYEQYF. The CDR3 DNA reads TGTGCCAGCAGCAACCCGGGACAGGGGTCCTACGAGCAGTACTTC.

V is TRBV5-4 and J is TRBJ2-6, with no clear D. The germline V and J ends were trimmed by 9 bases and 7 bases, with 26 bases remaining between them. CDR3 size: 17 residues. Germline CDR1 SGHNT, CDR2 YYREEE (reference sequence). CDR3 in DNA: TGTGCCACTAAAAGTGGCAGGAGCCATCGCGAAGCCAACGTCCTGACTTTC. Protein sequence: CATKSGRSHREANVLTF.

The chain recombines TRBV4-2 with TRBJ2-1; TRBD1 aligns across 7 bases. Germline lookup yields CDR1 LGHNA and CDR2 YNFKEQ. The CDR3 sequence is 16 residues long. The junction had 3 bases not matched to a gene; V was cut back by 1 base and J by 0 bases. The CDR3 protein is CASSQATGNSYNEQFF. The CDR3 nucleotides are TGTGCCAGCAGCCAAGCGACAGGGAACTCCTACAATGAGCAGTTCTTC.

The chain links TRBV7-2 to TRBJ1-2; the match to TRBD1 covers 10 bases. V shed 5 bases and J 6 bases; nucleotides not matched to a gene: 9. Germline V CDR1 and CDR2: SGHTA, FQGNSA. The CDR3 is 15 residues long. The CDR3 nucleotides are TGTGCCAGCAGCCTGACAGGGGGCGCAACTAATGGCTACACCTTC. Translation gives CASSLTGGATNGYTF.

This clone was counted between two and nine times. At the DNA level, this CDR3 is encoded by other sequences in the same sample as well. CDR3 region: CASSDRGTDTQYF. CDR3 nucleotides: TGTGCCAGCAGTGACAGGGGCACAGATACGCAGTATTTT. The chain links TRBV6-4 to TRBJ2-3; no reliable D call. There are 13 residues in the CDR3. V shed 2 bases and J shed 1 base, with 4 bases lying between them. The V gene's germline CDR1 is MRHNA and CDR2 SNTAGT.

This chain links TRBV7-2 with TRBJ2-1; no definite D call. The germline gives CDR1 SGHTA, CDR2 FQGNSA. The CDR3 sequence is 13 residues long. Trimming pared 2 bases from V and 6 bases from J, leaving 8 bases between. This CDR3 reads CASSLKGSNEQFF. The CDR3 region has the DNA TGTGCCAGCAGCTTAAAGGGTAGCAATGAGCAGTTCTTC.

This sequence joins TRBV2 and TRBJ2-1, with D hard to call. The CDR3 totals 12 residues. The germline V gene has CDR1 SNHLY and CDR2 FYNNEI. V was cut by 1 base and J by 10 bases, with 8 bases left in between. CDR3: CASSEGPVEQFF. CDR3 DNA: TGTGCCAGCAGTGAAGGGCCCGTAGAGCAGTTCTTC.